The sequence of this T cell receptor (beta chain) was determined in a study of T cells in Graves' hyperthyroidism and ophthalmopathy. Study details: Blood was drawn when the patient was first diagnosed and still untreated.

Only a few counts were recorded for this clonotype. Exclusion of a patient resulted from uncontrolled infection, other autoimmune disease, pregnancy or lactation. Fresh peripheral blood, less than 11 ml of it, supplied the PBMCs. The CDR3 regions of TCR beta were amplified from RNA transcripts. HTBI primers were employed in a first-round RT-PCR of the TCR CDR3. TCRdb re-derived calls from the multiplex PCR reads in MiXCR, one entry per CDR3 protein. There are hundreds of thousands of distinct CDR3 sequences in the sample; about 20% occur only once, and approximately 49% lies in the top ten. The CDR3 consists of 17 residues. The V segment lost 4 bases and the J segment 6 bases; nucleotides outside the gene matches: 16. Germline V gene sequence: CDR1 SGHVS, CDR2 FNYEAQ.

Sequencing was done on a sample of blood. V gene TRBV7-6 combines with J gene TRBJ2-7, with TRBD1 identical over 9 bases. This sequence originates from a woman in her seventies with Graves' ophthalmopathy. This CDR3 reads CASSSQRSRTGAREQYF. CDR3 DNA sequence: TGTGCCAGCAGCTCGCAGCGGTCTCGGACAGGGGCCCGCGAGCAGTACTTC.